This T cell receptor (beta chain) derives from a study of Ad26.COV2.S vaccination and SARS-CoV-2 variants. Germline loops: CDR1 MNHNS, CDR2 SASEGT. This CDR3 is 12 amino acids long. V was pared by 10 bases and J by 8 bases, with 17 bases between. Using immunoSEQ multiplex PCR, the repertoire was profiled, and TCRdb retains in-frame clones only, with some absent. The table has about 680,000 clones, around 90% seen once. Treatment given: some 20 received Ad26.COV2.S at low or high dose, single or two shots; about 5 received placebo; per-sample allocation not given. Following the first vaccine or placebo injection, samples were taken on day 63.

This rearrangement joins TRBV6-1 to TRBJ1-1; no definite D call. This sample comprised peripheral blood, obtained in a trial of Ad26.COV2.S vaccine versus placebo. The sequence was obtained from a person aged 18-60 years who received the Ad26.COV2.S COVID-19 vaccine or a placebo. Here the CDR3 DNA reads TGTGCCACCAGCCCTTCAGCACCCGAAGCTTTCTTT. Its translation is CATSPSAPEAFF.